These T cell receptor beta chains were read from a single sample in a study of blood T cells in healthy people across ages. TCRdb ran MiXCR on the 5' RACE reads and lists one entry per CDR3 protein. This sample yields approximately 940,000 distinct CDR3 sequences, of which 45% to 50% are seen a single time; roughly an eighth belongs to the top ten. Sequencing was performed on blood. These TCRs come from a man aged 25 to 40 in good health. Both conserved end residues are part of each CDR3. The D gene is left open where the match is weak. Size values are once, few and many counts, or a class for expanded clones, and some rows have none.

clone_size	d_call	cdr3_length	v_call	j_call	cdr3_nt	cdr3_aa
few	NA	12	TRBV10-3	TRBJ1-1	TGTGCCAGCTCACAGGGAGTCCGTGAAGCTTTCTTT	CASSQGVREAFF
few	NA	14	TRBV29-1	TRBJ1-2	TGCAGCGTCACTCAGGGGACCTCGGGGTATGGCTACACCTTC	CSVTQGTSGYGYTF
few	NA	15	TRBV29-1	TRBJ2-7	TGCAGCGTTCTAACTGGGGGAAGAGGCCCCTACGAGCAGTACTTC	CSVLTGGRGPYEQYF
NA	NA	13	TRBV4-3	TRBJ2-6	TGCGCCAGCAGCCGAGAGGCAAACAACGTCCTGACTTTC	CASSREANNVLTF
few	TRBD2	14	TRBV7-2	TRBJ2-1	TGTGCCAGCAGCTTAAACCGACTAGCAAATGAGCAGTTCTTC	CASSLNRLANEQFF
NA	NA	13	TRBV20-1	TRBJ2-3	TGCAGTGCGGGGCAGGGAACCGCAGATACGCAGTATTTT	CSAGQGTADTQYF
once	NA	15	TRBV27	TRBJ2-1	TGTGCCAGCAGTTTACTGGGGGTTGACCACAATGAGCAGTTCTTC	CASSLLGVDHNEQFF
NA	TRBD2	20	TRBV3-1	TRBJ2-3	TGTGCCAGCAGCAGACAGTGGCCGGGACTAGCGGTTTCACAGGCGGATACGCAGTATTTT	CASSRQWPGLAVSQADTQYF
NA	NA	15	TRBV7-2	TRBJ1-4	TGTGCCAGCAGCCCTCAGACGGGAACTAATGAAAAACTGTTTTTT	CASSPQTGTNEKLFF
few	TRBD1	14	TRBV7-2	TRBJ2-7	TGTGCCAGCAGCTTATCTGCAGGGGGCACCGAGCAGTACTTC	CASSLSAGGTEQYF
NA	TRBD2	15	TRBV9	TRBJ2-7	TGTGCCAGCAGCGTAGAGGGAGGGTCGACCTACGAGCAGTACTTC	CASSVEGGSTYEQYF
NA	NA	14	TRBV28	TRBJ2-1	TGTGCCAGCAGTAAGTGGATGACCTACAATGAGCAGTTCTTC	CASSKWMTYNEQFF
NA	TRBD1	15	TRBV5-5	TRBJ1-2	TGTGCCAGCAGCTACGGACAGGGGGGCAACTATGGCTACACCTTC	CASSYGQGGNYGYTF
NA	TRBD1	13	TRBV6-2/TRBV6-3	TRBJ1-4	TGTGCCAGCACGGGACAGATGTATGAAAAACTGTTTTTT	CASTGQMYEKLFF
many	NA	13	TRBV20-1	TRBJ1-2	TGCAGTGCATGGACACCGCGGGGCTATGGCTACACCTTC	CSAWTPRGYGYTF
NA	TRBD2	14	TRBV20-1	TRBJ2-3	TGCAGTGCACCTGGACTAGCGGGTACAGATACGCAGTATTTT	CSAPGLAGTDTQYF
NA	TRBD1	14	TRBV5-1	TRBJ2-4	TGCGCCAGCAGCAAGGACAGGGGAGAAGACATTCAGTACTTC	CASSKDRGEDIQYF
NA	TRBD2	17	TRBV5-1	TRBJ2-7	TGCGCCAGCAGCTACGCAGCGGGGGGGCGACGCTCCTACGAGCAGTACTTC	CASSYAAGGRRSYEQYF
NA	NA	15	TRBV20-1	TRBJ2-5	TGCAGTGCTACGTCTGGCGCCAAAGTCCAAGAGACCCAGTACTTC	CSATSGAKVQETQYF
NA	NA	13	TRBV4-2	TRBJ2-7	TGTGCCAGCAGCCCCAGGGTGGCCTACGAGCAGTACTTC	CASSPRVAYEQYF
few	NA	13	TRBV21-1	TRBJ2-7	TGTGCCAGCAGCAAATGTCAGGGCTACGAGCAGTACTTC	CASSKCQGYEQYF
NA	TRBD1	15	TRBV11-3	TRBJ2-5	TGTGCCAGCAGCTTACAGGGGGCGCGGCAAGAGACCCAGTACTTC	CASSLQGARQETQYF
NA	NA	11	TRBV28	TRBJ2-5	TGTGCCAGCAGTGACGGGAGAACCCAGTACTTC	CASSDGRTQYF
few	NA	14	TRBV10-3	TRBJ2-5	TGTGCCATTGGTATTGGGGGAAATCGAGAGACCCAGTACTTC	CAIGIGGNRETQYF
few	NA	14	TRBV7-8	TRBJ2-1	TGTGCCAGCAGCTTATTTAGGGATAGCAATGAGCAGTTCTTC	CASSLFRDSNEQFF
NA	TRBD2	15	TRBV6-5	TRBJ2-1	TGTGCCAGCAGCACTAGCGCCGCCACCTACAATGAGCAGTTCTTC	CASSTSAATYNEQFF
few	NA	12	TRBV6-5	TRBJ2-1	TGTGCCAGCAGGGAGGCAAACAATGAGCAGTTCTTC	CASREANNEQFF
NA	NA	15	TRBV7-8	TRBJ2-5	TGTGCCAGCAGCCCGCGAACAGGGTTCCGAGAGACCCAGTACTTC	CASSPRTGFRETQYF
once	TRBD1	14	TRBV5-5	TRBJ2-7	TGTGCCAGCAGCTCGTGGGACAGGGACTACGAGCAGTACTTC	CASSSWDRDYEQYF
few	NA	17	TRBV29-1	TRBJ1-2	TGCAGCGTTGAAGATGTGGAGGGACCATCTTTAAACTATGGCTACACCTTC	CSVEDVEGPSLNYGYTF
few	NA	13	TRBV3-1	TRBJ1-2	TGTGCCAGCAGCGCTATGACAGGAGCCGGCTACACCTTC	CASSAMTGAGYTF
NA	TRBD1	15	TRBV11-1	TRBJ2-1	TGTGCCAGCAGCCAGGGGGCAGAAAACTACAATGAGCAGTTCTTC	CASSQGAENYNEQFF
NA	TRBD1	13	TRBV29-1	TRBJ1-2	TGCAGCGGGACAGGGTTTGAAGGCTATGGCTACACCTTC	CSGTGFEGYGYTF
NA	NA	13	TRBV20-1	TRBJ2-4	TGCAGTGCTGGGGACACGGGGAGCAATGAGCAGTACTTC	CSAGDTGSNEQYF
NA	TRBD1	14	TRBV5-8	TRBJ2-7	TGTGCCAGCAGCTTTCGGGACAGTCGTGGGGAGCAGTACTTC	CASSFRDSRGEQYF
few	NA	14	TRBV5-1	TRBJ2-7	TGCGCCAGCAGCTTACAGGGACCCCCCTACGAGCAGTACTTC	CASSLQGPPYEQYF
NA	NA	17	TRBV24-1	TRBJ2-1	TGTGCCACCAGTGATCCGCGGGGCAGTAGCTCCTACAATGAGCAGTTCTTC	CATSDPRGSSSYNEQFF
NA	TRBD2	18	TRBV4-2	TRBJ2-3	TGTGCCAGCAGCCAAGGATCCGGGCGGGGGGCAAGCACAGATACGCAGTATTTT	CASSQGSGRGASTDTQYF
NA	NA	15	TRBV6-2/TRBV6-3	TRBJ2-1	TGTGCCGGCAGTTACTCGGGGGCCCCCTACAATGAGCAGTTCTTC	CAGSYSGAPYNEQFF
NA	NA	19	TRBV7-9	TRBJ2-3	TGTGCCAGCAGCTTATCTGGGGCCTACTTTGCCTCTAGCACAGATACGCAATATTTT	CASSLSGAYFASSTDTQYF
few	NA	13	TRBV6-5	TRBJ1-1	TGTGCCAGCCAAATGACAGAGAACACTGAAGCTTTCTTT	CASQMTENTEAFF
NA	NA	13	TRBV29-1	TRBJ2-7	TGCAGCGTTGTGCAGGGAGAGGCCTACGAGCAGTACTTC	CSVVQGEAYEQYF